This T cell receptor (beta chain) emerged from a study of identical twins. Germline V gene sequence: CDR1 GTSNPN, CDR2 SVGIG (reference sequence). Deletions cut 0 bases from V and 0 bases from J, with 9 bases between. CDR3 length equals 15 residues. All of the donors were Caucasians in good health. Each CDR3 protein gets one entry after TCRdb re-called the 5' RACE reads with MiXCR. The sample holds roughly 710,000 distinct CDR3 sequences, roughly 6% seen once. The chain carries TRBV30 and TRBJ1-5, with D perhaps matching TRBD1 (6 bases). The clonotype originates from a man younger than 30 in good health. The sequenced material came from naive T cells sorted from blood. The CDR3 region is CAWSVRGGSNQPQHF. In DNA form, the CDR3 reads TGTGCCTGGAGTGTTAGAGGGGGTAGCAATCAGCCCCAGCATTTT.